This T cell receptor beta chain was recovered during a study of T and B cells in COVID-19 patients. The study's findings and limits: Highly clonal in active COVID-19, TRB repertoires exceeded healthy-donor diversity and richness at recovery.

TRB was amplified from about 250-500 ng of blood genomic DNA. The germline V gene encodes CDR1 SGHRS and CDR2 YFSETQ. The CDR3 is made up of 16 amino acids. V was pared by 0 bases and J by 3 bases, with 10 bases between. With respect to this clonotype: No antigen is known for it.

TRB rearrangements were amplified by multiplex PCR with BIOMED2 TRB-A/B primers. MiXCR, applied by TCRdb to the multiplex PCR reads, yields one record per CDR3 protein. There are 20,000 or so distinct CDR3 sequences in the sample; 29% occur only once, and 2.5% to 3% lies in the top ten. This chain connects TRBV5-1 to TRBJ1-6; D might be TRBD1 (5 bases). The sequence was obtained from a human donor who had recovered from COVID-19. Sample: blood. The CDR3, as DNA: TGCGCCAGCAGCTTGGAAGGGGATTACTATAATTCACCCCTCCACTTT. It specifies CASSLEGDYYNSPLHF. Full variable domain (remainder filled in from reference TRBV5-1 and TRBJ1-6): KAGVTQTPRYLIKTRGQQVTLSCSPISGHRSVSWYQQTPGQGLQFLFEYFSETQRNKGNFPGRFSGRQFSNSRSEMNVSTLELGDSALYLCASSLEGDYYNSPLHFGNGTRLTVT.